The 5 T cell receptor beta chains reported below all come from one sample, sequenced in a study of blood T cell repertoires in COVID-19. Some clones are missing from TCRdb's copy, which holds only in-frame ones; the method was immunoSEQ multiplex PCR. This sample has about 150,000 clones, with about 80% found just once. The sequencing sample was made of peripheral blood. These receptors originate from a human donor in a cohort sampled during active COVID-19.

The chain is built from TRBV5-1 and TRBJ1-1, with D unresolved. The CDR3 length is 13 residues. Looked up from germline, CDR1 is SGHRS and CDR2 is YFSETQ. The V end was cut by 4 bases, the J end by 0 bases, with 7 bases between. CDR3 DNA sequence: TGCGCCAGCAGCCCCGTCTTGAACACTGAAGCTTTCTTT. Translation gives CASSPVLNTEAFF.

This chain joins TRBV15 and TRBJ2-1; D not resolved. Deletions cut 0 bases from V and 6 bases from J, with 9 bases between. The CDR3 sequence is 14 residues long. Germline V gene lookup returns CDR1 LNHNV and CDR2 YYDKDF (reference sequence). The chain's CDR3 is CATSRDLGFNEQFF. In DNA, the CDR3 is TGTGCCACCAGCAGAGATCTAGGTTTCAATGAGCAGTTCTTC.

The V gene is TRBV5-1, the J gene TRBJ2-1, with TRBD2 matching 12 bases. After removal of 2 bases from V and 4 bases from J, the junction contained 1 base not matched to a gene. Germline V gene lookup returns CDR1 SGHRS and CDR2 YFSETQ. CDR3 length equals 15 residues. CDR3 region: CASSLLAGGYNEQFF. The CDR3 DNA follows: TGCGCCAGCAGCTTACTAGCGGGGGGTTACAATGAGCAGTTCTTC.

Only a few counts were recorded for this clone. The chain links TRBV28 to TRBJ1-6, with a weak D call TRBD1 (5 bases). CDR3 length equals 12 residues. Germline CDR1 is MDHEN and CDR2 is SYDVKM. V was trimmed by 6 bases and J by 6 bases, leaving 6 bases between them. The CDR3 protein is CASRGLNSPLHF. The CDR3 coding sequence is TGTGCCAGCAGGGGGCTTAATTCACCCCTCCACTTT.

The chain links TRBV7-3 to TRBJ1-1, with D unresolved. V was clipped by 3 bases and J by 1 base, with 6 bases between them. Germline CDR1 is SGHTA and CDR2 is FQGTGA. This CDR3 has 13 residues. The CDR3 loop reads CASSFGPNTEAFF. CDR3 bases: TGTGCCAGCAGCTTTGGCCCGAACACTGAAGCTTTCTTT. Using reference TRBV7-3 and TRBJ1-1 for the parts outside the CDR3, the full variable domain is GAGVSQTPSNKVTEKGKYVELRCDPISGHTALYWYRQSLGQGPEFLIYFQGTGAADDSGLPNDRFFAVRPEGSVSTLKIQRTERGDSAVYLCASSFGPNTEAFFGQGTRLTVV.